This T cell receptor (beta chain) is from a study of cytomegalovirus exposure and HLA in healthy donors. Study results and limitations: It was reported that TCR beta sequences correctly inferred the HLA-A and HLA-B alleles for most subjects.

The germline V gene has CDR1 LNHDA and CDR2 SQIVND (reference sequence). The CDR3 sequence is 15 residues long. Trimming at V came to 5 bases and at J to 0 bases, leaving 7 bases not matched to a gene. PCR used 60 Vbeta primers and 13 Jbeta primers. Only in-frame clones appear in the TCRdb table, and some are missing; sequencing was by immunoSEQ multiplex PCR. The data contain 150,000 to 180,000 clones, 74% of them singletons. Comments on this clone: The target antigen is unknown.

The sequence was collected from a young man in good health and CMV-seronegative. This chain connects TRBV19 to TRBJ2-7, with 7 bases aligning to TRBD1. Input material: PBMCs. This CDR3 is CASSVGTASSYEQYF. The CDR3 DNA reads TGTGCCAGTAGTGTGGGGACAGCGAGCTCCTACGAGCAGTACTTC.